Shown below are 30 T cell receptor beta chains from a single sample sequenced in a study of blood T cell repertoires in COVID-19. Measured with immunoSEQ multiplex PCR; TCRdb has only the in-frame clones, and not every one. In the table there are about 150,000 clones, 75% to 90% of which are singletons. Material: peripheral blood. Receptor source: a middle-aged woman with acute or convalescent COVID-19.

The V and J genes are TRBV3-1 (or the pseudogene TRBV3-2) and TRBJ2-1; possible D gene TRBD2, 5 bases. In germline, CDR1 is LGHDT, CDR2 YNNKEL (reference sequence). V shed 4 bases and J shed 9 bases, with 7 bases lying between them. The CDR3 has 11 residues. CDR3 protein: CASSRGGEQFF. CDR3 coding DNA: TGTGCCAGCAGCCGCGGAGGTGAGCAGTTCTTC.

This chain uses TRBV9 with TRBJ1-2, with 7 bases matching TRBD1. CDR1 and CDR2 from the germline V gene are SGDLS and YYNGEE. V lost 0 bases to trimming and J lost 4 bases; unmatched junction nucleotides: 3. The CDR3 spans 14 residues. This chain's CDR3 is CASSVGGQIYGYTF. The CDR3 coding sequence is TGTGCCAGCAGCGTAGGGGGACAGATCTATGGCTACACCTTC.

V is TRBV3-1 (or the pseudogene TRBV3-2) and J is TRBJ1-2, with D maybe TRBD1 (6 bases). The germline V gene encodes CDR1 LGHDT and CDR2 YNNKEL (reference sequence). V was clipped by 0 bases and J by 13 bases, with 12 bases between them. The CDR3 length is 12 residues. CDR3 amino acids: CASSQDLQGITF. The CDR3 DNA sequence: TGTGCCAGCAGCCAAGACCTACAGGGAATCACCTTC.

The CDR3 protein is CATSKKTNYNEQFF. CDR3 nucleotides: TGTGCCACCAGCAAAAAGACTAACTACAATGAGCAGTTCTTC. J is TRBJ2-1 and V is TRBV15, with D possibly being TRBD2 (5 bases). This CDR3 comprises 14 residues. The V gene's germline CDR1 is LNHNV and CDR2 YYDKDF (reference sequence). V was trimmed by 4 bases and J by 3 bases, leaving 10 bases between them.

This clone has a single count. V gene TRBV9 combines with J gene TRBJ2-1; 8 bases map to TRBD1. Trimming cost V 6 bases and J 9 bases; bases outside gene matches: 11. Germline CDR1 reads SGDLS; CDR2 reads YYNGEE. This CDR3 comprises 14 residues. The CDR3, as DNA: TGTGCCAGCAAGGTGACAGGGGCGGAGGGTGAGCAGTTCTTC. Translating gives CASKVTGAEGEQFF.

The rearrangement joins TRBV3-1 (or the pseudogene TRBV3-2) to TRBJ2-2; TRBD2 might be the D (6 bases). The CDR3 totals 14 residues. V shed 1 base and J shed 5 bases, with 8 bases lying between them. Germline V lookup: CDR1 LGHDT, CDR2 YNNKEL (reference sequence). CDR3 amino acids: CASSQGGGTGELFF. As DNA, the CDR3 is TGTGCCAGCAGCCAAGGAGGAGGGACCGGGGAGCTGTTTTTT.

The CDR3: CAWRQTGYGYTF. DNA for the CDR3: TGTGCCTGGAGGCAGACAGGGTATGGCTACACCTTC. The chain couples TRBV30 to TRBJ1-2, with 7 bases matching TRBD1. Germline V CDR1 and CDR2: GTSNPN, SVGIG (reference sequence). V gave up 3 bases and J gave up 5 bases; unmatched junction bases: 3. The CDR3 totals 12 residues. Looking up the rest from reference TRBV30 and TRBJ1-2 gives the full variable domain: SQTIHQWPATLVQPVGSPLSLECTVEGTSNPNLYWYRQAAGRGLQLLFYSVGIGQISSEVPQNLSASRPQDRQFILSSKKLLLSDSGFYLCAWRQTGYGYTFGSGTRLTVV.

This clone was observed a handful of times. CDR3 in DNA: TGTGCCAGCAGCCTGGACAGGATGGAGCAGTACTTC. This encodes CASSLDRMEQYF. J is TRBJ2-7 and V is TRBV7-9; 7 nucleotides agree with TRBD1. V was pared by 5 bases and J by 7 bases, with 5 bases of the junction left unmatched. CDR3 length: 12 amino acids. CDR1 and CDR2 from the germline V gene are SEHNR and FQNEAQ (reference sequence).

The rearrangement uses TRBV28 and TRBJ1-5; possibly TRBD1 for D (6 bases). Trimming stripped 3 bases from V and 5 bases from J, with 14 bases between. Per germline, CDR1 MDHEN and CDR2 SYDVKM. The CDR3 has 15 residues. CDR3 nucleotides: TGTGCCAGCAGTTTGGTTTCGGGGGGCCATCAGCCCCAGCATTTT. This sequence encodes CASSLVSGGHQPQHF.

The rearrangement joins TRBV10-1 to TRBJ2-7, with 9 bases aligning to TRBD1. J lost 6 bases, V lost 4 bases, and 7 bases had no gene match. Germline V gives CDR1 WNHNN, CDR2 SYGVQD (reference sequence). The CDR3 loop spans 14 amino acids. The CDR3 sequence is CASSVLQGAGEQYF. The CDR3, as DNA: TGCGCCAGCAGTGTCTTACAGGGGGCTGGCGAGCAGTACTTC.

V is TRBV6-5 and J is TRBJ1-1; D unclear. The V end was cut by 2 bases, the J end by 2 bases, with 9 bases between. The CDR3 spans 14 residues. CDR1 and CDR2 (germline): MNHEY, SVGAGI. The CDR3 DNA follows: TGTGCCAGCAGTTACGAGGGCCCAAACACTGAAGCTTTCTTT. As protein: CASSYEGPNTEAFF.

This clone was counted once. The chain joins TRBV5-1 to TRBJ2-5, with no clear D. The V gene's germline CDR1 is SGHRS and CDR2 YFSETQ. CDR3 length: 13 amino acids. V was shortened by 3 bases and J by 5 bases, with 11 bases between the two germline ends. CDR3 residues: CASSSKLVETQYF. CDR3 DNA: TGCGCCAGCAGCTCGAAATTAGTCGAGACCCAGTACTTC.

This chain links TRBV9 with TRBJ2-5, with a possible D match to TRBD2 (6 bases). CDR3 length equals 17 residues. From germline, CDR1 is SGDLS and CDR2 YYNGEE. V was clipped by 3 bases and J by 2 bases, with 20 bases between them. The CDR3 loop reads CASSDYVRRGSQETQYF. The CDR3 bases are TGTGCCAGCAGCGATTACGTAAGGCGGGGAAGTCAAGAGACCCAGTACTTC.

The V and J genes are TRBV9 and TRBJ2-7, with 9 bases aligning to TRBD2. V shed 0 bases and J 4 bases; nucleotides not matched to a gene: 8. The CDR3 contains 16 residues. Germline CDR1 reads SGDLS; CDR2 reads YYNGEE. CDR3 amino acids: CASSVGFSSGVYEQYF. CDR3 in DNA: TGTGCCAGCAGCGTAGGGTTTTCTAGCGGGGTGTACGAGCAGTACTTC.

A single count supports this clone. J is TRBJ1-1 and V is TRBV5-6; 7 positions agree with TRBD1. Looked up from germline, CDR1 is SGHDT and CDR2 is YYEEEE. V lost 3 bases, J lost 0 bases, and 5 bases stayed unmatched. The CDR3 contains 15 residues. The CDR3 sequence: CASSSGQVMNTEAFF. CDR3 nucleotide sequence: TGTGCCAGCAGCTCTGGACAGGTAATGAACACTGAAGCTTTCTTT.

The chain uses TRBV7-3 and TRBJ2-3; 9 bases align to TRBD2. The V gene's germline CDR1 is SGHTA and CDR2 FQGTGA. CDR3 size: 15 residues. With V trimmed by 1 base and J by 4 bases, 3 bases remained unmatched. The CDR3 spells CASSLRRGGPDTQYF. The CDR3 DNA follows: TGTGCCAGCAGCTTAAGGCGGGGGGGCCCAGATACGCAGTATTTT.

V gene TRBV3-1 (or the pseudogene TRBV3-2) combines with J gene TRBJ2-3; D is undetermined. CDR1 and CDR2 (germline): LGHDT, YNNKEL (reference sequence). The CDR3 has 13 amino acids. The germline V and J ends were trimmed by 1 base and 9 bases, with 11 bases remaining between them. The CDR3 bases are TGTGCCAGCAGCCAAGCTGCCGGTCTCACGCAGTATTTT. Amino acid sequence: CASSQAAGLTQYF.

V usage is TRBV27 and J usage is TRBJ2-5; 9 positions match TRBD2. V lost 6 bases to trimming and J lost 13 bases; unmatched junction nucleotides: 6. From germline, CDR1 is MNHEY and CDR2 SMNVEV (reference sequence). The CDR3 is 11 residues long. The CDR3 region is CASRSGLALYF. The CDR3 DNA sequence: TGTGCCAGCAGGTCGGGACTAGCTCTGTACTTC.

J is TRBJ2-1 and V is TRBV6-5; 12 bases are shared with TRBD2. After removal of 6 bases from V and 6 bases from J, the junction contained 6 bases not matched to a gene. CDR3 length equals 15 residues. The germline CDR1 and CDR2 sequences are MNHEY and SVGAGI. CDR3 sequence reads: CASRRLAGDLNEQFF. DNA of the CDR3: TGTGCCAGCAGAAGACTAGCGGGAGACCTCAATGAGCAGTTCTTC.

The V gene is TRBV28, the J gene TRBJ2-4, with 10 bases aligning to TRBD1. Per germline, CDR1 MDHEN and CDR2 SYDVKM. The CDR3 totals 16 residues. V shed 3 bases, J shed 1 base, and the junction held 3 bases outside the gene matches. In nucleotides, the CDR3 is TGTGCCAGCAGTTTGACAGGGGGCGCCGCCAAAAACATTCAGTACTTC. Protein product: CASSLTGGAAKNIQYF.

The genes are TRBV5-8 and TRBJ1-1; 7 bases are a match to TRBD1. Looked up from germline, CDR1 is SGHTS and CDR2 is YDEGEE. Trimming removed 4 bases from V and 1 base from J; junction bases left unmatched: 7. The length of the CDR3 is 15 residues. For the CDR3, the DNA is TGTGCCAGCAGCCACACAGGACAGGCGAACACTGAAGCTTTCTTT. Encoded protein: CASSHTGQANTEAFF. Using reference TRBV5-8 and TRBJ1-1 for the parts outside the CDR3, the full variable domain is EAGVTQSPTHLIKTRGQQATLRCSPISGHTSVYWYQQALGLGLQFLLWYDEGEERNRGNFPPRFSGRQFPNYSSELNVNALELEDSALYLCASSHTGQANTEAFFGQGTRLTVV.

The rearrangement links TRBV5-4 to TRBJ2-3, with 14 positions matching TRBD2. In germline, CDR1 is SGHNT, CDR2 YYREEE (reference sequence). The CDR3 length is 17 residues. Germline trimming cut 3 bases from V and 5 bases from J; bases unmatched to any gene: 8. The CDR3: CASSSGLAGGMVDTQYF. CDR3 nucleotides: TGTGCCAGCAGCTCTGGACTAGCGGGGGGCATGGTAGATACGCAGTATTTT.

V is TRBV9 and J is TRBJ1-1; no firm D call. Trimming took off 3 bases at V and 7 bases at J, with 13 bases between the two ends. The V gene's germline CDR1 is SGDLS and CDR2 YYNGEE. The CDR3 loop spans 13 amino acids. The CDR3 bases are TGTGCCAGCAGCGGCGGCGCGAGCAGTGAAGCTTTCTTT. Translation gives CASSGGASSEAFF. Based on the CDR3 plus reference TRBV9 and TRBJ1-1, the full variable domain is DSGVTQTPKHLITATGQRVTLRCSPRSGDLSVYWYQQSLDQGLQFLIQYYNGEERAKGNILERFSAQQFPDLHSELNLSSLELGDSALYFCASSGGASSEAFFGQGTRLTVV.

The chain links TRBV3-1 (or the pseudogene TRBV3-2) to TRBJ2-1; 14 bases are shared with TRBD2. Trimming at V came to 0 bases and at J to 10 bases, leaving 11 bases not matched to a gene. The CDR3 is 18 residues long. Germline lookup yields CDR1 LGHDT and CDR2 YNNKEL (reference sequence). DNA for the CDR3: TGTGCCAGCAGCCAAGACCTACTGGGACTAGCGGGGGAAGGCGAGCAGTTCTTC. Translated, it gives CASSQDLLGLAGEGEQFF.

The chain couples TRBV5-6 to TRBJ1-4, with 7 bases lining up with TRBD1. In germline, CDR1 is SGHDT, CDR2 YYEEEE. This CDR3 has 15 amino acids. V was pared by 5 bases and J by 6 bases, with 10 bases of the junction left unmatched. The CDR3 DNA follows: TGTGCCAGCAGTCGGGGAGACAGGGATTATGAAAAACTGTTTTTT. Protein product: CASSRGDRDYEKLFF.

The CDR3 coding sequence is TGTGCCAGCAGGCCCGGGACAGGAAAGCGGGGGGCAAGCACAGATACGCAGTATTTT. Protein sequence: CASRPGTGKRGASTDTQYF. The chain links TRBV2 to TRBJ2-3, with TRBD2 as a possible D gene (9 bases). The CDR3 contains 19 residues. The V and J ends lost 6 bases and 0 bases respectively, with 25 bases between them. The germline V gene encodes CDR1 SNHLY and CDR2 FYNNEI.

This clone was recorded once. The chain couples TRBV5-1 to TRBJ1-4, with D perhaps matching TRBD1 (5 bases). Trimming took 0 bases from V and 12 from J, leaving 15 bases between them. Looked up from germline, CDR1 is SGHRS and CDR2 is YFSETQ. This CDR3 has 14 amino acids. The CDR3 nucleotides are TGCGCCAGCAGCTTGGCCCCACAGGAGTCCGAACTGTTTTTT. The encoded protein is CASSLAPQESELFF.

This clone came up a few times. The rearrangement uses TRBV9 and TRBJ1-5; TRBD1 matches at 8 bases. Germline V gives CDR1 SGDLS, CDR2 YYNGEE. This CDR3 comprises 16 residues. J was trimmed by 3 bases and V by 0 bases; bases with no gene match: 5. This CDR3 is CASSVGDRPYNQPQHF. The CDR3 DNA reads as TGTGCCAGCAGCGTAGGGGACAGGCCCTACAATCAGCCCCAGCATTTT.

Here the CDR3 DNA reads TGTGCCACCAGTCACCAGACAGGGGGCATTTACAATGAGCAGTTCTTC. Amino acid sequence: CATSHQTGGIYNEQFF. This chain joins TRBV24-1 and TRBJ2-1; 10 nucleotides line up with TRBD1. Germline CDR1 reads KGHDR; CDR2 reads SFDVKD. With 6 bases clipped from V and 4 bases from J, the junction kept 8 bases outside the gene matches. The CDR3 covers 16 residues.

This clone showed up just once. The chain recombines TRBV7-2 with TRBJ2-5; weak D call: TRBD2 (6 bases). V lost 5 bases to trimming and J lost 9 bases, with 25 bases between them. This CDR3 region has 16 residues. Germline V gene data show CDR1 as SGHTA and CDR2 as FQGNSA. Here the CDR3 reads CASSQRGGTVSRAQYF. CDR3 DNA: TGTGCCAGCAGCCAAAGGGGTGGGACTGTCTCCAGGGCCCAGTACTTC.